This T cell receptor (beta chain) was found in a study of cytomegalovirus exposure and HLA in healthy donors. Overall study results and limits: Judged likely to be a sequencing artifact was a cluster of highly shared sequence variants.

As to this clone: What it recognizes is unknown.

The study ran its PCR with 60 Vbeta and 13 Jbeta primers. Assay: immunoSEQ multiplex PCR; the TCRdb copy retains only in-frame clones and omits some. The data show around 190,000 clones, around three quarters seen once. Trimming took 1 base from V and 3 from J; bases not matched to a gene: 16. Germline lookup yields CDR1 SGHDN and CDR2 FVKESK. The length of the CDR3 is 21 residues. The receptor comes from a woman under 30 in good health and CMV-seronegative. The sample was PBMCs. V usage is TRBV14 and J usage is TRBJ2-1, with 12 bases identical to TRBD2. The CDR3 sequence is CASSQGLSSGTSGLHYNEQFF. In DNA form, the CDR3 reads TGTGCCAGCAGCCAAGGTCTCTCTAGTGGGACTAGCGGGCTCCACTACAATGAGCAGTTCTTC.